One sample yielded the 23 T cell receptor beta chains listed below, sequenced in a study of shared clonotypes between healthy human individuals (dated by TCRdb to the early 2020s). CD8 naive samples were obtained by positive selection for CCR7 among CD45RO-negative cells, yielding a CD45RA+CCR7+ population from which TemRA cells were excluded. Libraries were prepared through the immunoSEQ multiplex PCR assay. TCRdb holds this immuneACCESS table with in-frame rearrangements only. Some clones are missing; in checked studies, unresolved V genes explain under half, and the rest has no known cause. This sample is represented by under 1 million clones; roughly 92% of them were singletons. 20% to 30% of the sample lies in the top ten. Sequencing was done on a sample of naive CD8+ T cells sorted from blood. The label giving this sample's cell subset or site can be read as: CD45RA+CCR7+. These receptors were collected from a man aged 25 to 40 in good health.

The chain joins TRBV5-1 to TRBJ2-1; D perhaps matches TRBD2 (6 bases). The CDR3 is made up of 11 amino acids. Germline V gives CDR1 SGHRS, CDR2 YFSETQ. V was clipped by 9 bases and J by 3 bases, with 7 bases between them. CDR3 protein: CATGSYNEQFF. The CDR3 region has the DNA TGCGCCACCGGGAGCTACAATGAGCAGTTCTTC.

The CDR3, as DNA: TGTGCCTGGTTCAAAGGGCAGCGGATGGGATACAATGAGCAGTTCTTC. As protein: CAWFKGQRMGYNEQFF. V is TRBV30 and J is TRBJ2-1; D perhaps matches TRBD2 (5 bases). Germline V gene sequence: CDR1 GTSNPN, CDR2 SVGIG (reference sequence). V was pared by 5 bases and J by 4 bases, with 21 bases between. The CDR3 consists of 16 residues. Full variable domain (rest looked up from reference TRBV30 and TRBJ2-1): SQTIHQWPATLVQPVGSPLSLECTVEGTSNPNLYWYRQAAGRGLQLLFYSVGIGQISSEVPQNLSASRPQDRQFILSSKKLLLSDSGFYLCAWFKGQRMGYNEQFFGPGTRLTVL.

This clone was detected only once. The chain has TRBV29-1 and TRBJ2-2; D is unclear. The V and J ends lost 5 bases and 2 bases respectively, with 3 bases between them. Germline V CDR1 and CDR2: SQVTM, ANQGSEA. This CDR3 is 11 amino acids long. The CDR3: CSVYNTGELFF. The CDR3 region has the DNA TGCAGCGTTTATAACACCGGGGAGCTGTTTTTT.

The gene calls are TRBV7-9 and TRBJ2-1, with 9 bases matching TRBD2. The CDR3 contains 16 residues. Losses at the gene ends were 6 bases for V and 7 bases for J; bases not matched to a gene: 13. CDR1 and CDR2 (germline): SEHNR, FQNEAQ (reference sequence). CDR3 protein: CASRTSIAGDRNEQFF. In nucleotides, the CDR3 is TGTGCCAGCAGAACATCTATAGCGGGAGATCGGAATGAGCAGTTCTTC. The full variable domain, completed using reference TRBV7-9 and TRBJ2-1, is DTGVSQNPRHKITKRGQNVTFRCDPISEHNRLYWYRQTLGQGPEFLTYFQNEAQLEKSRLLSDRFSAERPKGSFSTLEIQRTEQGDSAMYLCASRTSIAGDRNEQFFGPGTRLTVL.

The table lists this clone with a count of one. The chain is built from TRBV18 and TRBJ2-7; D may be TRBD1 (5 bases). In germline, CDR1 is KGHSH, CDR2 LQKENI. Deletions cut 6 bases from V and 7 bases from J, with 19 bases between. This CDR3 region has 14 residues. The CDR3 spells CASSKTAGLREQYF. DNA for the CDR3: TGTGCCAGCTCGAAGACAGCTGGTTTGAGGGAGCAGTACTTC.

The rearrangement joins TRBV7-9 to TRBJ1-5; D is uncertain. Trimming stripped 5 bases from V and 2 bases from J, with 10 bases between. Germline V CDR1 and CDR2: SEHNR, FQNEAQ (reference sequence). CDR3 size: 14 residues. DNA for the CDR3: TGTGCCAGCAGCCCATCCCTGGGCAATCAGCCCCAGCATTTT. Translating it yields CASSPSLGNQPQHF.

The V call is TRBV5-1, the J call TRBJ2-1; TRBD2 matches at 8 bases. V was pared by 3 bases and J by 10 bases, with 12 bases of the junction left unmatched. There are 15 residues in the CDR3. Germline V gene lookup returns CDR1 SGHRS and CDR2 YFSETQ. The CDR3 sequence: CASSSGTSGPKEQFF. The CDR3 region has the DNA TGCGCCAGCAGCTCCGGGACTAGTGGGCCCAAAGAGCAGTTCTTC.

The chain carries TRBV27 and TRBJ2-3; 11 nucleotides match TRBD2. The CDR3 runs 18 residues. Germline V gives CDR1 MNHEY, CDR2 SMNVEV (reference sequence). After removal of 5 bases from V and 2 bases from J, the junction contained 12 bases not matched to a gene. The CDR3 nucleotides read TGTGCCAGCAGTCCTATCGGGTTTAGCGGGGGGGCCACAGATACGCAGTATTTT. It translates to CASSPIGFSGGATDTQYF.

DNA for the CDR3: TGTGCCATCGAAAGTGGGCTAGCGGGAGTTGGGAATGAGCAGTTCTTC. Translated, it gives CAIESGLAGVGNEQFF. The J gene is TRBJ2-1, the V gene TRBV28; TRBD2 aligns across 10 bases. Germline CDR1 reads MDHEN; CDR2 reads SYDVKM. This CDR3 contains 16 residues. After removal of 10 bases from V and 7 bases from J, the junction contained 16 bases not matched to a gene.

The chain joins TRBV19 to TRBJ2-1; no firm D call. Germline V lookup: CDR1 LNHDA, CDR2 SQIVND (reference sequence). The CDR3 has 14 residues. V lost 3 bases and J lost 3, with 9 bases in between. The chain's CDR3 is CASSIRHHYNEQFF. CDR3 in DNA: TGTGCCAGTAGTATTCGCCACCACTACAATGAGCAGTTCTTC.

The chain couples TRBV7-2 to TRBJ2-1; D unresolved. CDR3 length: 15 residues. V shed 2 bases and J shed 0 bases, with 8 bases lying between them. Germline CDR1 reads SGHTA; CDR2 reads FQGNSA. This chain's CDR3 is CASSLRAHSYNEQFF. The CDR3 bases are TGTGCCAGCAGCTTACGAGCGCACTCCTACAATGAGCAGTTCTTC.

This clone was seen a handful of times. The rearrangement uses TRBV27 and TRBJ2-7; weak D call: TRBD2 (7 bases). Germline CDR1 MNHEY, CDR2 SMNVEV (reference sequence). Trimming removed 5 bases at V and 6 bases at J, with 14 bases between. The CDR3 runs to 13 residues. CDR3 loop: CASSVGGLREQYF. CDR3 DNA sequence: TGTGCCAGCAGTGTCGGGGGGCTGCGCGAGCAGTACTTC.

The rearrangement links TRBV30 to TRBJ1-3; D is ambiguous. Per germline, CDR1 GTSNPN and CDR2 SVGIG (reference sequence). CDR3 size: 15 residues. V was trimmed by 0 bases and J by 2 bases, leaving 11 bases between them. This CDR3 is CAWSVGATAGNTIYF. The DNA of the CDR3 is TGTGCCTGGAGTGTAGGCGCGACCGCTGGAAACACCATATATTTT.

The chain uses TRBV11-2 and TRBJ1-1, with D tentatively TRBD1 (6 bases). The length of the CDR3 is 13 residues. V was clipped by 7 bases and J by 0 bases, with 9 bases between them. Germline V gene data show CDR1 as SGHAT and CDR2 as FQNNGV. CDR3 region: CASTGTLNTEAFF. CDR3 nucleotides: TGTGCCAGCACCGGGACACTGAACACTGAAGCTTTCTTT.

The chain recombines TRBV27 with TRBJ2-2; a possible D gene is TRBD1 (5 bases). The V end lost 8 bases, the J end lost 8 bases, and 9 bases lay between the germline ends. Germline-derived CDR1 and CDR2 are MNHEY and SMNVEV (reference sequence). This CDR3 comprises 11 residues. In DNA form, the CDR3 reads TGTGCCAGCGGTACAGGAGGGGAGCTGTTTTTT. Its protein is CASGTGGELFF.

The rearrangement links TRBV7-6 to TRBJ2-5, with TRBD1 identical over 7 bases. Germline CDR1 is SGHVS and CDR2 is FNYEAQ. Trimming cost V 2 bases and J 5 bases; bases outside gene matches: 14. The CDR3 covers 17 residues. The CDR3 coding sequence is TGTGCCAGCAGCTTACGGGATCGGGACAGCCAGGGGGAGACCCAGTACTTC. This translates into CASSLRDRDSQGETQYF.

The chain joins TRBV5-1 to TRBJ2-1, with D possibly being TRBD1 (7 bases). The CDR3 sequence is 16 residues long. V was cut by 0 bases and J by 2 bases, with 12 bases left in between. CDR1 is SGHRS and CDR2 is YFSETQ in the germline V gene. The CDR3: CASSLEDREAYNEQFF. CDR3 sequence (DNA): TGCGCCAGCAGCTTGGAAGACAGGGAGGCCTACAATGAGCAGTTCTTC.

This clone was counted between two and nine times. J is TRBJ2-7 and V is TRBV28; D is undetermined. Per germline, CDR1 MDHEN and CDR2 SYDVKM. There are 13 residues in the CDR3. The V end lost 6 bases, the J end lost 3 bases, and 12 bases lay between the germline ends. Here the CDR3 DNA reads TGTGCCAGCAGACCGGGTTCCCACTACGAGCAGTACTTC. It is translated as CASRPGSHYEQYF.

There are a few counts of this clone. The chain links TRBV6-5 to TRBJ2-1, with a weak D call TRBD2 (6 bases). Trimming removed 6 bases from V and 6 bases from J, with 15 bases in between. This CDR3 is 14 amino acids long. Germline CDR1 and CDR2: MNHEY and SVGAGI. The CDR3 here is CASRPPGLLNEQFF. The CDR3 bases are TGTGCCAGCAGACCACCGGGACTTCTCAATGAGCAGTTCTTC.

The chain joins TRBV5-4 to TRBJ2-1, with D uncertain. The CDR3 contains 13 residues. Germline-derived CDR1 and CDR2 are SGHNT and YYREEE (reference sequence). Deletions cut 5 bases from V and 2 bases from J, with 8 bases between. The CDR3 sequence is CASSSITYNEQFF. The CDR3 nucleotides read TGTGCCAGCAGTAGTATCACCTACAATGAGCAGTTCTTC. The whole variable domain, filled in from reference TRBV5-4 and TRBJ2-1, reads ETGVTQSPTHLIKTRGQQVTLRCSSQSGHNTVSWYQQALGQGPQFIFQYYREEENGRGNFPPRFSGLQFPNYSSELNVNALELDDSALYLCASSSITYNEQFFGPGTRLTVL.

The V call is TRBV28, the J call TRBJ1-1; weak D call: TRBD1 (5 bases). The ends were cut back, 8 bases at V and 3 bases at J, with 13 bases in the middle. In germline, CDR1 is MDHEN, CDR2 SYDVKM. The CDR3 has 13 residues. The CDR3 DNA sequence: TGTGCCAGCTCCCGATCAGGGTACACTGAAGCTTTCTTT. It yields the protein CASSRSGYTEAFF.

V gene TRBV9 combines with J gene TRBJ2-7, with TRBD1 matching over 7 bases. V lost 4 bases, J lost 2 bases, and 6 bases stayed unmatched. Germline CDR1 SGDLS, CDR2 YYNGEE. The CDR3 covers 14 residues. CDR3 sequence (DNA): TGTGCCAGCAGCCCCTGGGACAGCACCTACGAGCAGTACTTC. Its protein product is CASSPWDSTYEQYF.

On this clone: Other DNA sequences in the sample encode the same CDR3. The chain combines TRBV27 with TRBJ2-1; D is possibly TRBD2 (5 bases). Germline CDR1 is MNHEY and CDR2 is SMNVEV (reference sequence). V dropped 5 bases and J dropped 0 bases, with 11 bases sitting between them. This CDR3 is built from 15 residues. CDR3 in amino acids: CASSLVRGSYNEQFF. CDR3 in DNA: TGTGCCAGCAGTCTGGTTCGGGGCTCCTACAATGAGCAGTTCTTC.